Below, one T cell receptor (beta chain) is given with its context. Its target is not known. The authors extracted at least 5 micrograms of total RNA per sample. This sample stems from a study of blood T cells in healthy people across ages. Study-level findings and limits: More naive CD4+ cells and higher diversity were found in long-lived than in aged donors. Age advanced and TCR beta diversity per million T cells fell, roughly linearly.

Using a J-beta primer mix together with a sample-barcoded 5' primer, a second PCR was run for roughly 7 to 11 cycles. The authors tagged each cDNA molecule using a template-switch adaptor with 12 random nucleotides. Using its own MiXCR run on the 5' RACE reads, TCRdb lists one record per CDR3 protein. The table shows hundreds of thousands of distinct CDR3 sequences, with approximately 49% occurring only once. CDR1 is SEHNR, CDR2 FQNEAQ, per germline (reference sequence). CDR3 length: 17 amino acids. Trimming pared 1 base from V and 4 bases from J, leaving 19 bases between. The sample was blood. This chain connects TRBV7-9 to TRBJ1-1, with D possibly TRBD1 on 6 matching bases. This clonotype originated in a woman aged 55-69 years in good health. This CDR3 reads CASSLGTGFGGATEAFF. The CDR3 DNA is TGTGCCAGCAGCTTAGGTACAGGGTTTGGGGGCGCCACTGAAGCTTTCTTT.